This T cell receptor (beta chain) derives from a study of blood T cell dynamics during melanoma immunotherapy. The CDR3 spans 16 residues. With V trimmed by 1 base and J by 6 bases, 9 bases remained unmatched. CDR1 is SGHKS, CDR2 YYEKEE, per germline (reference sequence). Here immunoSEQ multiplex PCR was the method, and the copy in TCRdb shows in-frame clones only, minus some. The sample comprises over 8,000 clones, roughly 85% of which are singletons, and roughly 10% rests with the top ten. Time point given: pre-treatment baseline. The clonotype was recovered from a human donor with melanoma. The sample here was blood, taken from a patient treated with checkpoint blockade. The gene calls are TRBV5-5 and TRBJ2-2; 7 bases align to TRBD1. Here the CDR3 reads CASSLTDRVTSGELFF. For the CDR3, the DNA is TGTGCCAGCAGCTTGACCGACAGGGTGACTTCCGGGGAGCTGTTTTTT.